These 6 T cell receptor beta chains came from one sample sequenced in a study of cytomegalovirus exposure and HLA in healthy donors. 13 Jbeta primers and 60 Vbeta primers were used for the PCR. Assay used: immunoSEQ multiplex PCR; TCRdb lists only in-frame clones, some missing. The sample holds about 81,000 clones, 70% to 90% seen once. The specimen sequenced was PBMCs. All receptors come from a man aged 18 to 30 in good health and CMV-seronegative.

The chain combines TRBV12-5 with TRBJ2-5; maybe TRBD2 (6 bases). This CDR3 contains 14 residues. Germline V lookup: CDR1 LGHNT, CDR2 FRNRAP. Trimming removed 2 bases at V and 5 bases at J, with 12 bases between. DNA of the CDR3: TGTGCTAGTGGTTTGTTAGGGGCGGGGGAGACCCAGTACTTC. Its translation: CASGLLGAGETQYF.

The rearrangement uses TRBV19 and TRBJ2-6; TRBD2 is a possible D gene (6 bases). Germline-derived CDR1 and CDR2 are LNHDA and SQIVND (reference sequence). CDR3 length: 14 residues. Trimming shortened V by 4 bases and J by 2 bases, and 6 bases separated the two germline ends. In DNA, the CDR3 is TGTGCCAGTAGTAGGGGGGCTGGGGCCAACGTCCTGACTTTC. Amino acid sequence: CASSRGAGANVLTF. Supplemented by reference TRBV19 and TRBJ2-6, the full variable domain reads DGGITQSPKYLFRKEGQNVTLSCEQNLNHDAMYWYRQDPGQGLRLIYYSQIVNDFQKGDIAEGYSVSREKKESFPLTVTSAQKNPTAFYLCASSRGAGANVLTFGAGSRLTVL.

The chain links TRBV7-9 to TRBJ2-1; 10 nucleotides align to TRBD1. Germline CDR1 and CDR2: SEHNR and FQNEAQ (reference sequence). This CDR3 is 15 amino acids long. Germline trimming cut 4 bases from V and 4 bases from J; bases unmatched to any gene: 4. The CDR3 region has the DNA TGTGCCAGCAGCTATGGACAGGGGGGGTACAATGAGCAGTTCTTC. It codes for CASSYGQGGYNEQFF.

The chain employs TRBV28 and TRBJ1-5; perhaps TRBD1 as D (6 bases). Germline-derived CDR1 and CDR2 are MDHEN and SYDVKM. Between the trimmed V and J ends, which lost 2 bases and 5 bases, there was a span of 10 bases. CDR3 length equals 14 residues. DNA of the CDR3: TGTGCCAGCAGTTTACCTAACAGGGATCAGCCCCAGCATTTT. Translation gives CASSLPNRDQPQHF. Filled out from reference TRBV28 and TRBJ1-5, the complete variable domain reads DVKVTQSSRYLVKRTGEKVFLECVQDMDHENMFWYRQDPGLGLRLIYFSYDVKMKEKGDIPEGYSVSREKKERFSLILESASTNQTSMYLCASSLPNRDQPQHFGDGTRLSIL.

This chain joins TRBV25-1 and TRBJ2-3, with D unclear. Germline CDR1 and CDR2: MGHDK and SYGVNS. The V end lost 4 bases, the J end lost 4 bases, and 6 bases lay between the germline ends. CDR3 length: 12 amino acids. The CDR3 DNA reads as TGTGCCAGCAGTGGAACGGCAGATACGCAGTATTTT. The encoded protein is CASSGTADTQYF.

Only one count was recorded for this clone. The chain couples TRBV7-9 to TRBJ1-3; D remains ambiguous. CDR1 and CDR2 (germline): SEHNR, FQNEAQ (reference sequence). V was shortened by 1 base and J by 4 bases, with 14 bases between the two germline ends. The CDR3 is made up of 16 amino acids. The CDR3: CASSLGRGPPGNTIYF. For the CDR3, the DNA is TGTGCCAGCAGCTTAGGGAGAGGGCCGCCCGGAAACACCATATATTTT.